This TCR beta chain was found in a study of blood T cells in healthy people across ages. PCR was performed a second time for about 7 to 12 cycles using a sample-barcoded 5' primer and a J-beta primer mix. Each CDR3 protein is one row after TCRdb ran MiXCR on the 5' RACE reads. The sample has 850,000 to 1,000,000 distinct CDR3 sequences, 40% to 60% seen once; the top ten hold over 10%. Sequenced material: blood. This receptor was taken from a man in his thirties or forties in good health.

CDR3 amino acids: CASSQERGTRREQFF. Here the CDR3 DNA reads TGTGCCAGCAGCCAAGAACGGGGGACGCGTCGGGAGCAGTTCTTC. The chain is built from TRBV3-1 and TRBJ2-1, with D maybe TRBD2 (6 bases). CDR3 size: 15 residues. Germline V gene sequence: CDR1 LGHDT, CDR2 YNNKEL (reference sequence). V dropped 0 bases and J dropped 10 bases, with 16 bases sitting between them.